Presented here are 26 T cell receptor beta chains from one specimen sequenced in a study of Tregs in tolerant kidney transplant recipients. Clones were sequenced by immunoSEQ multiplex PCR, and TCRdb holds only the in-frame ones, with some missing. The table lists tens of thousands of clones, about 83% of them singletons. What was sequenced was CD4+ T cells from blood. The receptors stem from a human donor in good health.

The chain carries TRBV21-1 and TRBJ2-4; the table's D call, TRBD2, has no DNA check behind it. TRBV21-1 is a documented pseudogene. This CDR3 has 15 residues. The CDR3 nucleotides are TGTGCCATCCGCTCGGTCGTCCTAGCCAAAAACATTCAGTACTTC. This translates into CAIRSVVLAKNIQYF.

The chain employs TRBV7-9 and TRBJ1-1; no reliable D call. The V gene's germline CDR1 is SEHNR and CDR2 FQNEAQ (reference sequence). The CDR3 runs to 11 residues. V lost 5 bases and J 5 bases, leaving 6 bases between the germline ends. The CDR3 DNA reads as TGTGCCAGCAGCCCGGGTACTGAAGCTTTCTTT. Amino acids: CASSPGTEAFF. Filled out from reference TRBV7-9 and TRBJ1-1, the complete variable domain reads DTGVSQNPRHKITKRGQNVTFRCDPISEHNRLYWYRQTLGQGPEFLTYFQNEAQLEKSRLLSDRFSAERPKGSFSTLEIQRTEQGDSAMYLCASSPGTEAFFGQGTRLTVV.

This CDR3 reads CASSLGTGMDTGELFF. The CDR3 DNA sequence: TGTGCCAGCAGCTTAGGGACAGGGATGGATACCGGGGAGCTGTTTTTT. This chain links TRBV7-7 with TRBJ2-2, with 8 bases lining up with TRBD1. The CDR3 is 16 residues long. The germline V gene encodes CDR1 SSHAT and CDR2 FNYEAQ (reference sequence). V shed 1 base, J shed 5 bases, and the junction held 6 bases outside the gene matches.

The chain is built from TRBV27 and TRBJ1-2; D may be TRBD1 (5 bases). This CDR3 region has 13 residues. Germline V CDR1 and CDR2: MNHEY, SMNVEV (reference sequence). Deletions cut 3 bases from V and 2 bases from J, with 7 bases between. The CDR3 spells CASSFRENYGYTF. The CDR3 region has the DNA TGTGCCAGCAGTTTCAGGGAAAACTATGGCTACACCTTC.

The CDR3: CASSPLGNTEAFF. The CDR3 DNA is TGTGCCAGCTCACCTTTGGGAAACACTGAAGCTTTCTTT. The rearrangement uses TRBV18 and TRBJ1-1; unclear D gene. Germline CDR1 KGHSH, CDR2 LQKENI. Between the trimmed V and J ends, which lost 3 bases and 2 bases, there was a span of 7 bases. This CDR3 is built from 13 residues.

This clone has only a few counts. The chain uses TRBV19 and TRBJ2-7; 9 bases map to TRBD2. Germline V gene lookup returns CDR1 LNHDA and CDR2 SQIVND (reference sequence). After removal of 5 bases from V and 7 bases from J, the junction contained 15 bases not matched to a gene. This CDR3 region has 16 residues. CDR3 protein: CASSAWASGNPGEQYF. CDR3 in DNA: TGTGCCAGTAGTGCTTGGGCTAGCGGGAACCCGGGGGAGCAGTACTTC.

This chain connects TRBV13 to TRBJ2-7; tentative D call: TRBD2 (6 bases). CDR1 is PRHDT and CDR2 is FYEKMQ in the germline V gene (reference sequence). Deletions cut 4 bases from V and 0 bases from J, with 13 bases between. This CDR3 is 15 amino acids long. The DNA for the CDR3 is TGTGCCAGCAGCTGGAGCGGGCCCAGCTCCTACGAGCAGTACTTC. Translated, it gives CASSWSGPSSYEQYF.

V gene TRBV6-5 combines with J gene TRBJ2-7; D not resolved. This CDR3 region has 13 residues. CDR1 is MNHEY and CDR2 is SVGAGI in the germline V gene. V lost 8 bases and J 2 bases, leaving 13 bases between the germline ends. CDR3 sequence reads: CASGFRPTYEQYF. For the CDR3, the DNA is TGTGCCAGCGGATTTCGTCCTACCTACGAGCAGTACTTC.

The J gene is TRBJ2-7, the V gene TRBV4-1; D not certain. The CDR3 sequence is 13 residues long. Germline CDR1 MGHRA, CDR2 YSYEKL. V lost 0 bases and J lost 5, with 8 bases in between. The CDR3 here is CASSQDFGHEQYF. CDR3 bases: TGCGCCAGCAGCCAAGATTTTGGGCACGAGCAGTACTTC.

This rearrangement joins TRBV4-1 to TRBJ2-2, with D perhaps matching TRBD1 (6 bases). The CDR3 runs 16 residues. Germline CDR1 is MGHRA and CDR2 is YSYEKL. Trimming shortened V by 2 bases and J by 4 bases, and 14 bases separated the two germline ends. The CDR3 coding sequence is TGCGCCAGCAGCCAACCAAGCAGGGGAGCCACCGGGGAGCTGTTTTTT. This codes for CASSQPSRGATGELFF.

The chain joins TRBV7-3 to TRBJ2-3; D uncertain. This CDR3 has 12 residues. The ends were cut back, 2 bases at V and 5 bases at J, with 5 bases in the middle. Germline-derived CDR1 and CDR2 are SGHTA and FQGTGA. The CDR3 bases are TGTGCCAGCAGCTTATTCCGAGATACGCAGTATTTT. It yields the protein CASSLFRDTQYF. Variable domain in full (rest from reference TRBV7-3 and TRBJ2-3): GAGVSQTPSNKVTEKGKYVELRCDPISGHTALYWYRQSLGQGPEFLIYFQGTGAADDSGLPNDRFFAVRPEGSVSTLKIQRTERGDSAVYLCASSLFRDTQYFGPGTRLTVL.

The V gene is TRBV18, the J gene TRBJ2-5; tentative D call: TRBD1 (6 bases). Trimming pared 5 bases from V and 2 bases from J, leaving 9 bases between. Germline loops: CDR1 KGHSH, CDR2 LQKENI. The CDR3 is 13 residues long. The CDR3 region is CASSRQGQETQYF. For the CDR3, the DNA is TGTGCCAGCTCAAGGCAGGGGCAAGAGACCCAGTACTTC.

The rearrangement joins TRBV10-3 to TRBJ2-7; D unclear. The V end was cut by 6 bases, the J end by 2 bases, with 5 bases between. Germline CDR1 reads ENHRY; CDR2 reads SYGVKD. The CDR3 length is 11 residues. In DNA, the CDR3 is TGTGCCATCAGGGGTACCTACGAGCAGTACTTC. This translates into CAIRGTYEQYF.

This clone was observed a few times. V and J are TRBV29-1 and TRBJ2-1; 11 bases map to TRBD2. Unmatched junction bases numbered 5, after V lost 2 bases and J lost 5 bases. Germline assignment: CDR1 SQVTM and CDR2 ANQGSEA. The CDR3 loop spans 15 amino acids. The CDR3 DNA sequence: TGCAGCGTTGAAATAGCGGGAGGGGTCGACAATGAGCAGTTCTTC. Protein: CSVEIAGGVDNEQFF.

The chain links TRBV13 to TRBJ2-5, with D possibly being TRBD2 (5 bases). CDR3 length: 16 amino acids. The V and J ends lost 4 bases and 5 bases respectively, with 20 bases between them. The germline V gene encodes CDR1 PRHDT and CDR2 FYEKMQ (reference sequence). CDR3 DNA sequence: TGTGCCAGCAGCTCAGGTAGAGGGAACCGGCCCGAGACCCAGTACTTC. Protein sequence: CASSSGRGNRPETQYF.

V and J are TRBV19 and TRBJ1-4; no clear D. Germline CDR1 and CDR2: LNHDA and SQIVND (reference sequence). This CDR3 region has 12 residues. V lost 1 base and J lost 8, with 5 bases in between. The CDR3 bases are TGTGCCAGTAGTATAGGCGAAGAAAAACTGTTTTTT. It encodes CASSIGEEKLFF.

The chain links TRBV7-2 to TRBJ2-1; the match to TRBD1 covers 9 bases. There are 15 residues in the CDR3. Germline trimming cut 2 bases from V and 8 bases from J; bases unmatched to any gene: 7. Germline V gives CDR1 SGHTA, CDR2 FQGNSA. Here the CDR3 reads CASSLRGQGIDEQFF. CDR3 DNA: TGTGCCAGCAGCTTAAGGGGACAGGGTATCGATGAGCAGTTCTTC.

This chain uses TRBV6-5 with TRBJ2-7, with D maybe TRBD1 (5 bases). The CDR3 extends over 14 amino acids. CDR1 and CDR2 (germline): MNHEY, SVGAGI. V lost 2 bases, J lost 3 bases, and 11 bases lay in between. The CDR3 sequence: CASSYRAGYYEQYF. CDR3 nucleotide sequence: TGTGCCAGCAGTTACAGGGCAGGGTACTACGAGCAGTACTTC.

CDR3 in amino acids: CASSLDRAGSSRETQYF. The CDR3 bases are TGTGCCAGCAGCTTAGATCGGGCAGGATCATCCCGAGAGACCCAGTACTTC. The chain joins TRBV5-5 to TRBJ2-5; D not resolved. The V gene lost 2 bases and the J gene lost 4 bases, with 21 bases spanning the gap. This CDR3 comprises 17 residues. The germline V gene encodes CDR1 SGHKS and CDR2 YYEKEE (reference sequence).

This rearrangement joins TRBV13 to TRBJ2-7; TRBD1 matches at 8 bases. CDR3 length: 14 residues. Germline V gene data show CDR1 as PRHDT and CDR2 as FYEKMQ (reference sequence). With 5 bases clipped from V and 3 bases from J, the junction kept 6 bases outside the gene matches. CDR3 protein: CASSLTGGSYEQYF. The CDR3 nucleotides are TGTGCCAGCAGCCTAACAGGGGGGAGCTACGAGCAGTACTTC.

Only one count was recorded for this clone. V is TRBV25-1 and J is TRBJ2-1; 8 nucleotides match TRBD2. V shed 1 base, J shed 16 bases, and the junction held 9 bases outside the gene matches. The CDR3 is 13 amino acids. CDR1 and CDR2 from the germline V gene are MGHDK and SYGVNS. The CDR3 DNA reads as TGTGCCAGCAGTGAATGGGGTCTAGCGGGTCTATTCTTC. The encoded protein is CASSEWGLAGLFF.

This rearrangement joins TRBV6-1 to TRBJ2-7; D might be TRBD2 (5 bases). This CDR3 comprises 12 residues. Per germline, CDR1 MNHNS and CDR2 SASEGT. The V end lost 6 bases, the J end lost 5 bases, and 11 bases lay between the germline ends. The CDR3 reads CASSLTRNEQYF. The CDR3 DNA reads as TGTGCCAGCAGCCTTACTAGGAACGAGCAGTACTTC.

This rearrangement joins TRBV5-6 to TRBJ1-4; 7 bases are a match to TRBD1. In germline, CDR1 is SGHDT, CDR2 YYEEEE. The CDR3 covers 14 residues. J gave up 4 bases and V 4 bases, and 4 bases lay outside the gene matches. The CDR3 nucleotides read TGTGCCAGCAGCCACAGGGGCTATAATGAAAAACTGTTTTTT. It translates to CASSHRGYNEKLFF. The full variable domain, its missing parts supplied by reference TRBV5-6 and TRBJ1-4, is DAGVTQSPTHLIKTRGQQVTLRCSPKSGHDTVSWYQQALGQGPQFIFQYYEEEERQRGNFPDRFSGHQFPNYSSELNVNALLLGDSALYLCASSHRGYNEKLFFGSGTQLSVL.

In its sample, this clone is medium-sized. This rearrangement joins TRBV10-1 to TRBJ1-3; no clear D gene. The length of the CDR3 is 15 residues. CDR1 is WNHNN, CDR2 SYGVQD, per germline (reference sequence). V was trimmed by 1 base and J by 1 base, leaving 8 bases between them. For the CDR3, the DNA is TGCGCCAGCAGTGAGTATTGGGGTTCTGGAAACACCATATATTTT. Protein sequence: CASSEYWGSGNTIYF.

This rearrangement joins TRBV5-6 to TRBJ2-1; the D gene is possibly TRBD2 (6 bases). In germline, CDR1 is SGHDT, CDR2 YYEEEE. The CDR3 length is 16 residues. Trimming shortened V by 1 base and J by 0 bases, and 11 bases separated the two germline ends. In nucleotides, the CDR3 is TGTGCCAGCAGCTTGTATTTAGCGGACTCCTACAATGAGCAGTTCTTC. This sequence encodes CASSLYLADSYNEQFF.

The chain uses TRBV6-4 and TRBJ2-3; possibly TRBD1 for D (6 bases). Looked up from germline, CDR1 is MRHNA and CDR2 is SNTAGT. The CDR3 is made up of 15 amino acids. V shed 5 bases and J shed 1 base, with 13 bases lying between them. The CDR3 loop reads CASSLDGGGTDTQYF. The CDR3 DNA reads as TGTGCCAGCAGTTTGGATGGGGGCGGCACAGATACGCAGTATTTT.